The 25 T cell receptor beta chains below all came from one sample that was sequenced in a study of T cell responses to AZD1222 COVID-19 vaccine. Sequenced by immunoSEQ multiplex PCR; TCRdb stores in-frame clones only, minus some. The table includes more than 100,000 clones, approximately 86% detected once. The sample was peripheral blood, taken 28 days after the second AZD1222 dose. Receptors were obtained from an adult who received the AZD1222 COVID-19 vaccine.

The chain is built from TRBV24-1 and TRBJ1-1; perhaps TRBD1 as D (6 bases). This CDR3 comprises 15 residues. Trimming removed 5 bases from V and 3 bases from J, with 15 bases in between. The germline gives CDR1 KGHDR, CDR2 SFDVKD. The CDR3 reads CATSGGGTRDTEAFF. The CDR3 nucleotides read TGTGCCACCAGTGGGGGGGGCACGAGGGACACTGAAGCTTTCTTT.

The chain uses TRBV7-3 and TRBJ2-5; the match to TRBD2 covers 9 bases. Trimming cost V 0 bases and J 2 bases; bases outside gene matches: 10. CDR3 size: 18 residues. The germline V gene has CDR1 SGHTA and CDR2 FQGTGA. The CDR3 protein is CASSLTGRVAGDQETQYF. CDR3 DNA: TGTGCCAGCAGCTTAACGGGGCGGGTAGCGGGGGATCAAGAGACCCAGTACTTC.

The chain carries TRBV30 and TRBJ1-1; perhaps TRBD1 as D (5 bases). The length of the CDR3 is 14 residues. V was cut by 0 bases and J by 4 bases, with 12 bases left in between. Per the germline V gene, CDR1 is GTSNPN and CDR2 is SVGIG (reference sequence). CDR3 nucleotides: TGTGCCTGGAGTGTATGGGGGGTTACCACTGAAGCTTTCTTT. Translation gives CAWSVWGVTTEAFF.

The J gene is TRBJ1-1, the V gene TRBV7-9, with D perhaps TRBD1 (5 bases). This CDR3 has 14 amino acids. CDR1 SEHNR and CDR2 FQNEAQ come from the germline V gene (reference sequence). Trimming cost V 5 bases and J 3 bases, with 13 bases left between them. CDR3 sequence: CASSPPGTYTEAFF. As DNA, the CDR3 is TGTGCCAGCAGCCCCCCAGGGACCTACACTGAAGCTTTCTTT.

The CDR3 protein is CASSQDRESPQYF. The CDR3 coding sequence is TGTGCCAGCAGCCAAGATCGGGAGTCCCCTCAGTACTTC. The chain uses TRBV3-1 (or the pseudogene TRBV3-2) and TRBJ2-4; TRBD2 is a possible D gene (6 bases). V gave up 0 bases and J gave up 12 bases, with 12 bases separating them. The germline gives CDR1 LGHDT, CDR2 YNNKEL (reference sequence). The CDR3 has 13 amino acids.

The CDR3 coding sequence is TGTGCCAGCAGCCAGCAGTACAATGAGCAGTTCTTC. Translation: CASSQQYNEQFF. V is TRBV16 and J is TRBJ2-1; D gene unclear. The V gene lost 3 bases and the J gene lost 4 bases, with 4 bases spanning the gap. The germline V gene encodes CDR1 KGHSY and CDR2 FQNENV. The CDR3 has 12 residues.

CDR3 sequence reads: CAWSVQAGLDTQYF. DNA of the CDR3: TGTGCCTGGAGTGTGCAGGCAGGGTTGGATACGCAGTATTTT. The genes are TRBV30 and TRBJ2-3; the D gene is possibly TRBD1 (5 bases). Trimming took off 0 bases at V and 6 bases at J, with 13 bases between the two ends. Per the germline V gene, CDR1 is GTSNPN and CDR2 is SVGIG (reference sequence). The length of the CDR3 is 14 residues.

The chain is built from TRBV5-4 and TRBJ1-6; D gene uncertain. The CDR3 is made up of 16 amino acids. CDR1 is SGHNT, CDR2 YYREEE, per germline (reference sequence). With 3 bases removed from V and 6 bases from J, the gap between germline ends came to 16 bases. The CDR3 loop is CASSSGPSSINSPLHF. The CDR3 DNA reads as TGTGCCAGCAGCTCTGGGCCATCGTCCATTAATTCACCCCTCCACTTT.

The CDR3 DNA follows: TGCGCCAGCAAACCCGGGCTTGAGGATGGCTACACCTTC. This translates into CASKPGLEDGYTF. The J gene is TRBJ1-2, the V gene TRBV5-1; no firm D call. The CDR3 loop spans 13 amino acids. Trimming shortened V by 6 bases and J by 6 bases, and 15 bases separated the two germline ends. Germline V gives CDR1 SGHRS, CDR2 YFSETQ.

The chain links TRBV9 to TRBJ1-2; D gene uncertain. Germline assignment: CDR1 SGDLS and CDR2 YYNGEE. V gave up 0 bases and J gave up 1 base, with 10 bases separating them. This CDR3 spans 15 amino acids. CDR3 amino acids: CASSVDQAVNYGYTF. The CDR3, as DNA: TGTGCCAGCAGCGTAGATCAGGCAGTTAACTATGGCTACACCTTC.

This sequence joins TRBV3-1 (or the pseudogene TRBV3-2) and TRBJ1-4; D may be TRBD1 (6 bases). The CDR3 contains 13 residues. Trimming took off 0 bases at V and 10 bases at J, with 9 bases between the two ends. Germline values: CDR1 LGHDT, CDR2 YNNKEL (reference sequence). This chain's CDR3 is CASSQDRGAKLFF. For the CDR3, the DNA is TGTGCCAGCAGCCAAGACAGGGGTGCAAAACTGTTTTTT.

This clone came up once. V and J are TRBV6-5 and TRBJ1-5, with 8 bases identical to TRBD1. Germline CDR1 MNHEY, CDR2 SVGAGI. CDR3 length equals 14 residues. J gave up 4 bases and V 4 bases, and 3 bases lay outside the gene matches. The CDR3 nucleotides read TGTGCCAGCAGTTTCGGGACAGGTAATCAGCCCCAGCATTTT. Translated, it gives CASSFGTGNQPQHF.

Details on this clone: Other DNA sequences in the same sample also yield this CDR3. Written as DNA, the CDR3 is TGTGCCAGCAGCTTGGGGGGACAGGGCGGAGAGACCCAGTACTTC. This sequence encodes CASSLGGQGGETQYF. The V and J genes are TRBV5-4 and TRBJ2-5, with 9 bases fitting TRBD1. Germline-derived CDR1 and CDR2 are SGHNT and YYREEE (reference sequence). Trimming removed 0 bases from V and 4 bases from J; junction bases left unmatched: 4. This CDR3 is 15 amino acids long. The full variable domain, its missing parts supplied by reference TRBV5-4 and TRBJ2-5, is ETGVTQSPTHLIKTRGQQVTLRCSSQSGHNTVSWYQQALGQGPQFIFQYYREEENGRGNFPPRFSGLQFPNYSSELNVNALELDDSALYLCASSLGGQGGETQYFGPGTRLLVL.

The chain couples TRBV15 to TRBJ1-2, with D tentatively TRBD1 (5 bases). Germline V gene data show CDR1 as LNHNV and CDR2 as YYDKDF (reference sequence). Trimming took 0 bases from V and 7 from J, leaving 9 bases between them. The CDR3 loop spans 13 amino acids. CDR3 residues: CATSRDRGAGYTF. Written as DNA, the CDR3 is TGTGCCACCAGCAGAGATCGCGGGGCTGGCTACACCTTC.

V usage is TRBV3-1 (or the pseudogene TRBV3-2) and J usage is TRBJ1-1, with D possibly being TRBD1 (5 bases). The germline V and J ends were trimmed by 6 bases and 4 bases, with 12 bases remaining between them. The CDR3 runs to 13 residues. Germline CDR1 is LGHDT and CDR2 is YNNKEL (reference sequence). DNA for the CDR3: TGTGCCAGCAGACAGAATACAGGCACTGAAGCTTTCTTT. Protein: CASRQNTGTEAFF.

This rearrangement joins TRBV5-1 to TRBJ2-1; a possible D gene is TRBD2 (7 bases). The CDR3 extends over 14 amino acids. V lost 3 bases and J 8 bases, leaving 15 bases between the germline ends. Germline V lookup: CDR1 SGHRS, CDR2 YFSETQ. The CDR3 sequence is CASSSGGGVDEQFF. CDR3 sequence (DNA): TGCGCCAGCAGCTCGGGCGGGGGCGTCGATGAGCAGTTCTTC.

The V gene is TRBV3-1 (or the pseudogene TRBV3-2), the J gene TRBJ2-1, with 7 bases aligning to TRBD1. The ends lost 4 bases at V and 8 bases at J; junction bases unmatched: 5. The CDR3 is 13 amino acids. Germline CDR1 is LGHDT and CDR2 is YNNKEL (reference sequence). CDR3 protein: CASSPHDRDEQFF. The DNA for the CDR3 is TGTGCCAGCAGCCCACACGACAGGGATGAGCAGTTCTTC.

The genes are TRBV10-3 and TRBJ1-2; TRBD1 might be the D (5 bases). Trimming took 4 bases from V and 4 from J, leaving 13 bases between them. Germline assignment: CDR1 ENHRY and CDR2 SYGVKD. The length of the CDR3 is 14 residues. The CDR3 coding sequence is TGTGCCATCAGTGTTAGGCAGGGCGGCTATGGCTACACCTTC. This encodes CAISVRQGGYGYTF.

The chain is built from TRBV5-1 and TRBJ1-3; D is unclear. Germline CDR1 is SGHRS and CDR2 is YFSETQ. Trimming shortened V by 1 base and J by 0 bases, and 11 bases separated the two germline ends. This CDR3 contains 16 residues. The CDR3 nucleotides read TGCGCCAGCAGCTTGCGGTCCGCGAGCTCTGGAAACACCATATATTTT. Translating gives CASSLRSASSGNTIYF.

The chain uses TRBV4-2 and TRBJ1-1; D call uncertain. Germline V gene lookup returns CDR1 LGHNA and CDR2 YNFKEQ. The CDR3 extends over 14 amino acids. V was trimmed by 0 bases and J by 3 bases, leaving 8 bases between them. The DNA for the CDR3 is TGTGCCAGCAGCCAAGATTCCAGTTACACTGAAGCTTTCTTT. Translation gives CASSQDSSYTEAFF.

The chain links TRBV29-1 to TRBJ1-2, with 9 nucleotides matching TRBD1. The V and J ends lost 1 base and 2 bases, in that order; junction bases with no gene match: 2. CDR3 size: 14 residues. Germline V gives CDR1 SQVTM, CDR2 ANQGSEA. The CDR3 DNA reads TGCAGCGTTGAAGGGACAGGGGAGAACTATGGCTACACCTTC. It specifies CSVEGTGENYGYTF.

This clone was counted a few times. The chain carries TRBV6-2 or TRBV6-3 and TRBJ2-3; TRBD2 agrees at 12 bases. CDR3 length: 15 residues. J lost 1 base, V lost 4 bases, and 0 bases had no gene match. Germline V CDR1 and CDR2: MNHEY, SVGEGT. DNA of the CDR3: TGTGCCAGCAGTTGGACTAGCGGGGGCACAGATACGCAGTATTTT. It yields the protein CASSWTSGGTDTQYF.

V and J are TRBV3-1 (or the pseudogene TRBV3-2) and TRBJ1-5; 9 bases line up with TRBD1. V gave up 2 bases and J gave up 3 bases; unmatched junction bases: 2. The CDR3 length is 15 residues. Germline V gene lookup returns CDR1 LGHDT and CDR2 YNNKEL (reference sequence). CDR3 DNA sequence: TGTGCCAGCAGCCAAACAGGGGGCTTCAATCAGCCCCAGCATTTT. As protein: CASSQTGGFNQPQHF.

The table lists this clone with a count of one. V is TRBV15 and J is TRBJ2-5; possible D gene TRBD2, 6 bases. Germline assignment: CDR1 LNHNV and CDR2 YYDKDF (reference sequence). CDR3 length equals 14 residues. V was trimmed by 0 bases and J by 5 bases, leaving 10 bases between them. The CDR3 coding sequence is TGTGCCACCAGCAGAGATCGGGGGTTTGAGACCCAGTACTTC. Translation gives CATSRDRGFETQYF. Supplemented by reference TRBV15 and TRBJ2-5, the full variable domain reads DAMVIQNPRYQVTQFGKPVTLSCSQTLNHNVMYWYQQKSSQAPKLLFHYYDKDFNNEADTPDNFQSRRPNTSFCFLDIRSPGLGDTAMYLCATSRDRGFETQYFGPGTRLLVL.

The chain couples TRBV19 to TRBJ2-1; no firm D call. The CDR3 spans 15 residues. The V gene lost 1 base and the J gene lost 0 bases, with 7 bases spanning the gap. Germline CDR1 LNHDA, CDR2 SQIVND (reference sequence). Here the CDR3 reads CASSIGISSYNEQFF. The CDR3 bases are TGTGCCAGTAGTATAGGCATCAGCTCCTACAATGAGCAGTTCTTC.